Listed below are T cell receptor beta chains from one sample, sequenced in a study of graft-versus-host responses after intestinal transplantation. The assay was immunoSEQ multiplex PCR, and TCRdb's table has in-frame clones only and misses some. Here the sample spans roughly 9,400 clones, over 25% being singletons. Sequencing used alloreactive CD4+ T cells from a mixed lymphocyte reaction culture, obtained before intestinal transplant. These receptors were obtained from a human patient who received an intestinal transplant. The CDR3 runs from the conserved cysteine through the conserved F or W. Clone sizes are given selectively: once, few, many, or a class where the clone is expanded.

TRBV5-1	TRBJ2-5	few	CASSQNTGGQETQYF
TRBV7-2	TRBJ2-1	few	CASSRQDRRHNEQFF
TRBV28	TRBJ2-7	NA	CASSLPTNRVKRYEQYF
TRBV6-6	TRBJ1-2	medium-sized	CASSPTGDGYTF
TRBV6-1	TRBJ2-7	NA	CASSFLGQGVYEQYF
TRBV30	TRBJ2-7	NA	CACNRGGTYEQYF
TRBV11-2	TRBJ2-3	few	CASSSWTSSTDTQYF
TRBV7-7	TRBJ1-1	NA	CASSLSSATEAFF
TRBV25-1	TRBJ2-7	medium-sized	CASSGYGQISYEQYF
TRBV5-1	TRBJ2-2	few	CASSPPGTRNTGELFF
TRBV28	TRBJ1-2	once	CASNSPRTQGRGYTF
TRBV4-1	TRBJ2-2	few	CASSFRDRGPELFF
TRBV7-2	TRBJ1-1	NA	CASSYRVHTEAFF
TRBV10-3	TRBJ1-6	NA	CAISESRVAVTLSSYNSPLHF
TRBV9	TRBJ2-7	NA	CASSVRTSGIGEQYF
TRBV7-9	TRBJ2-7	NA	CASSTGTFSYEQYF
TRBV6-6	TRBJ2-5	NA	CASRPRLAGNQETQYF
TRBV11-3	TRBJ2-1	few	CASSLVGTINEQFF
TRBV10-3	TRBJ1-2	few	CAISGRRNYGYTF
TRBV6-6	TRBJ2-5	medium-sized	CASSYTDRGRGETQYF
TRBV9	TRBJ2-3	NA	CASSVVGLAGGFTDTQYF
TRBV4-2	TRBJ2-5	NA	CASSPGLRGLETQYF
TRBV11-3	TRBJ2-1	NA	CASSFGLYNEQFF
TRBV28	TRBJ2-3	NA	CASSTGTTTQYF
TRBV28	TRBJ2-3	few	CASSFIRGWGPDTQYF
TRBV5-4	TRBJ1-6	NA	CASSRTGTGKSPLHF
TRBV5-1	TRBJ1-4	medium-sized	CASSWGTGTTNEKLFF
TRBV4-1	TRBJ1-2	NA	CASSQDSGRAGYTF
TRBV21-1	TRBJ2-5	few	CASTGVQETQYF
TRBV19	TRBJ2-5	NA	CASSIDGGETQYF
TRBV5-1	TRBJ2-3	few	CASSPQTSGRLGTQYF
TRBV18	TRBJ2-7	few	CASSLGLGSLAEQYF
TRBV5-1	TRBJ1-1	NA	CASSLVGGLNTEAFF
TRBV7-8	TRBJ2-7	NA	CASSLPGTGDRYEQYF
TRBV7-8	TRBJ2-2	NA	CASSSRHRDRELFF
TRBV19	TRBJ1-6	NA	CASSSAWRAPYNSPLHF
TRBV7-8	TRBJ2-7	NA	CASSLGGVVYEQYF
TRBV6-5	TRBJ2-3	NA	CASSSISDTSPDTQYF
TRBV18	TRBJ2-7	few	CASSPALAASYEQYF
TRBV5-1	TRBJ1-6	NA	CASSAGLGTTNSPLHF
TRBV7-3	TRBJ1-2	NA	CASSAGGPHNYGYTF
TRBV20-1	TRBJ2-7	few	CSAIGGYEQYF
TRBV28	TRBJ1-5	few	CASSLWAGDSNQPQHF
TRBV9	TRBJ2-1	few	CASNHGGLNNEQFF
TRBV4-1	TRBJ2-5	few	CASSQGFVRVRETQYF
TRBV6-5	TRBJ2-7	medium-sized	CASSYSIGTAYEQYF